The 7 T cell receptor beta chains below come from one sample, sequenced in a study of blood T cells in healthy people across ages. For the second PCR, which ran for about 7 to 12 cycles, a sample-barcoded 5' primer and a J-beta primer mix were used. TCRdb re-analysed the 5' RACE reads in MiXCR, keeping a single row per CDR3 protein. This table has 1.5 million to 2 million distinct CDR3 sequences, around 48% appearing once. Material: blood. These receptors were taken from a middle-aged woman in good health.

V usage is TRBV5-1 and J usage is TRBJ2-7; 9 positions match TRBD1. Germline V gives CDR1 SGHRS, CDR2 YFSETQ. The CDR3 is 15 amino acids. V was pared by 1 base and J by 6 bases, with 8 bases of the junction left unmatched. The CDR3, as DNA: TGCGCCAGCAGCTTGACCCCGGGACAGGGTGGCGAGCAGTACTTC. Its translation is CASSLTPGQGGEQYF.

In its sample, this clonotype was seen a few times. The V and J genes are TRBV7-2 and TRBJ2-1; the match to TRBD2 covers 9 bases. The V segment lost 5 bases and the J segment 10 bases; nucleotides outside the gene matches: 6. CDR1 and CDR2 (germline): SGHTA, FQGNSA. The CDR3 contains 13 residues. The CDR3 DNA is TGTGCCAGCAGCCTGGGACTAGCACAAGAGCAGTTCTTC. Its protein is CASSLGLAQEQFF.

This sequence joins TRBV12-3 or TRBV12-4 and TRBJ2-5, with 7 bases matching TRBD2. The CDR3 has 14 residues. After removal of 3 bases from V and 5 bases from J, the junction contained 6 bases not matched to a gene. CDR3 nucleotide sequence: TGTGCCAGCAGTTTTGGCGGGAGAATGGAGACCCAGTACTTC. It encodes CASSFGGRMETQYF.

The chain carries TRBV20-1 and TRBJ2-5; no clear D gene. Germline values: CDR1 DFQATT, CDR2 SNEGSKA (reference sequence). The CDR3 is 12 amino acids. V was cut by 3 bases and J by 5 bases, with 10 bases left in between. The DNA for the CDR3 is TGCAGTGCTAGGGGGTCGGCGGAGACCCAGTACTTC. Translation gives CSARGSAETQYF.

This chain uses TRBV27 with TRBJ1-2; D is undetermined. This CDR3 has 14 amino acids. Germline lookup yields CDR1 MNHEY and CDR2 SMNVEV (reference sequence). V lost 6 bases to trimming and J lost 6 bases, with 17 bases between them. The CDR3 DNA reads TGTGCCAGCAGCCTGGACCCGGGCTGGGATGGCTACACCTTC. Translating it yields CASSLDPGWDGYTF.

A note on this clonotype: Germline is not matched at one junction end, which may reflect a read error. V is TRBV20-1 and J is TRBJ2-6; D unclear. The germline V gene encodes CDR1 DFQATT and CDR2 SNEGSKA (reference sequence). CDR3 size: 17 residues. Here the CDR3 reads CSARGPSRSSEANVLTF. CDR3 coding DNA: TGCAGTGCTAGAGGGCCCTCGAGGAGCTCTGAGGCCAACGTCCTGACTTTC.

The V call is TRBV7-2, the J call TRBJ2-5, with TRBD1 matching 8 bases. After removal of 1 base from V and 11 bases from J, the junction contained 15 bases not matched to a gene. CDR3 length: 16 amino acids. The germline V gene has CDR1 SGHTA and CDR2 FQGNSA. The CDR3: CASSLVGGQGAREQYF. The CDR3, as DNA: TGTGCCAGCAGCTTAGTCGGGGGCCAGGGGGCGCGAGAGCAGTACTTC.